Sequencing of this T cell receptor (beta chain) was carried out in a study of T cell changes during pregnancy in multiple sclerosis. Some clones are missing from TCRdb's copy, which holds only in-frame ones; the method was immunoSEQ multiplex PCR. The sample lists about 62,000 clones, 92% seen once, with around 2.7% in the top ten. The junction had 10 bases not matched to a gene; V was cut back by 2 bases and J by 6 bases. Per the germline V gene, CDR1 is MNHEY and CDR2 is SMNVEV (reference sequence). This CDR3 comprises 15 residues. This receptor was taken from a female donor in good health, enrolled as a control in a pregnancy study. V usage is TRBV27 and J usage is TRBJ2-7; TRBD2 agrees at 7 bases. The material sequenced was peripheral blood, taken in the second trimester of pregnancy. CDR3 DNA: TGTGCCAGCAGTTTAGCGGCCCCAGGGAGGGTCGAGCAGTACTTC. Its protein is CASSLAAPGRVEQYF.